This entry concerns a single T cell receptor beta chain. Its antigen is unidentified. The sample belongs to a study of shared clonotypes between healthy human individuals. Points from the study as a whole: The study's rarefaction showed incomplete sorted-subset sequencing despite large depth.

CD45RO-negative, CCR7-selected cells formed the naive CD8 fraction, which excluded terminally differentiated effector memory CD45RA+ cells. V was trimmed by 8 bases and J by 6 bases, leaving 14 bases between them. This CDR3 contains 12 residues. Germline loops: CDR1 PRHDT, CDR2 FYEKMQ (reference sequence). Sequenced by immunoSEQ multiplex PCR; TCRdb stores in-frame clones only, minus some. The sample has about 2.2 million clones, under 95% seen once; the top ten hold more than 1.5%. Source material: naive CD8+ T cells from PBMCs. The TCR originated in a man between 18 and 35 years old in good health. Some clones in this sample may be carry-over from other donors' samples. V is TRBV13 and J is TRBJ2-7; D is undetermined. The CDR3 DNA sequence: TGTGCCAGCGGAGCGTCGGTGGGCGAGCAGTACTTC. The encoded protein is CASGASVGEQYF.